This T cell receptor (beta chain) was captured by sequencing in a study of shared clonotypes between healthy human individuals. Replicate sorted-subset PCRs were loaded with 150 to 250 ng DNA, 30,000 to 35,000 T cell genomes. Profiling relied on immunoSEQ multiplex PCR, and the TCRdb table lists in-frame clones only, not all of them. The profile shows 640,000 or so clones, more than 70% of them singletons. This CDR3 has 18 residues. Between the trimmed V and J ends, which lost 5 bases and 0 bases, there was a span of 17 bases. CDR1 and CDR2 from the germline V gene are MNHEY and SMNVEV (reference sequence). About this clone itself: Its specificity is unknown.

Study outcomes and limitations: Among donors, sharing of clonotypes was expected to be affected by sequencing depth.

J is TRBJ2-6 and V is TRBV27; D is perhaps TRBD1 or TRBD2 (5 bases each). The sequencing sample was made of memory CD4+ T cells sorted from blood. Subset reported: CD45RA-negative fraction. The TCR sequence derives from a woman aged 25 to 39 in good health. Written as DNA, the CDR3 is TGTGCCAGCAGTCCCCGGGACCCACGCCTCTCTGGGGCCAACGTCCTGACTTTC. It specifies CASSPRDPRLSGANVLTF.